These T cell receptor beta chains were read from a single sample in a study of T cell responses to AZD1222 COVID-19 vaccine. Some clones are missing from TCRdb's copy, which holds only in-frame ones; the method was immunoSEQ multiplex PCR. The profile shows fewer than 150,000 clones, 92% of them singletons. The source was peripheral blood, collected 28 days after the second AZD1222 dose. The source of these receptors is an adult who received the AZD1222 COVID-19 vaccine. CDR3s include the opening cysteine and the closing phenylalanine or tryptophan. A D gene is named only where the DNA matches it firmly. Clone size is shown for a subset of rows, as once, few, many or a class of expanded clone.

j_call d_call clone_size v_call cdr3_nt cdr3_aa
TRBJ2-3 - - TRBV18 TGTGCCAGCTCTACACAGACTAGGGGGGGAGATACGCAGTATTTT CASSTQTRGGDTQYF
TRBJ1-3 TRBD1 - TRBV27 TGTGCCAGCAGTTTGAGCAGGGGGACTGGAAACACCATATATTTT CASSLSRGTGNTIYF
TRBJ1-2 - - TRBV29-1 TGCAGCGCGGGTCAGACCGGGACCGCATACACCTTC CSAGQTGTAYTF
TRBJ1-2 TRBD1 - TRBV6-1 TGTGCCAGCAGTGACCAGGGGGAGTTCTACTATGGCTACACCTTC CASSDQGEFYYGYTF
TRBJ1-2 - - TRBV7-6 TGTGCCAGCAGCTCGCCGGACGCCTATGGCTACACCTTC CASSSPDAYGYTF
TRBJ2-1 TRBD2 - TRBV11-2 TGTGCCAGCAGCCCCGGGACTAGCTACAATGAGCAGTTCTTC CASSPGTSYNEQFF
TRBJ1-2 - - TRBV19 TGTGCCAGTAGCAACCCGGGGGCGACTTGGGGATATGGCTACACCTTC CASSNPGATWGYGYTF
TRBJ2-6 - - TRBV4-2 TGTGCCAGCAGCCTAAGTCTCTCTGGGGCCAACGTCCTGACTTTC CASSLSLSGANVLTF
TRBJ2-1 - - TRBV4-3 TGCGCCAGCAGCCAAGTGGCAGTGGCCCACAATGAGCAGTTCTTC CASSQVAVAHNEQFF
TRBJ2-7 - - TRBV30 TGTGCCTGGGGCAACTACGAGCAGTACTTC CAWGNYEQYF
TRBJ2-1 - many TRBV25-1 TGTGCCACCTCGAAGGGGGGCTATAATGAGCAGTTCTTC CATSKGGYNEQFF
TRBJ2-1 - once TRBV9 TGTGCCAGCAGCGTAGAATATGACAATGAGCAGTTCTTC CASSVEYDNEQFF
TRBJ1-1 - - TRBV10-3 TGTGCCATCAGTGCCGGACCTGAAGCTTTCTTT CAISAGPEAFF
TRBJ1-2 TRBD1 - TRBV12-3/TRBV12-4 TGTGCCAGCAGTTTTGGACAGGGGAAGGGCTACACCTTC CASSFGQGKGYTF
TRBJ2-3 - few TRBV18 TGTGCCAGCTCACCACCGCAGGGACGCACAGATACGCAGTATTTT CASSPPQGRTDTQYF
TRBJ1-4 - - TRBV4-2 TGTGCCAGCAGCCCCACGGGCGGGGGAGGGTTCGGGGGTGAAAAACTGTTTTTT CASSPTGGGGFGGEKLFF
TRBJ2-7 TRBD1 - TRBV27 TGTGCCAGCAGCCCCGGGACAGGGAACCACGAGCAGTACTTC CASSPGTGNHEQYF
TRBJ1-4 - - TRBV9 TGTGCCAGCAGCGTCAGAGCCACAAATGAAAAACTGTTTTTT CASSVRATNEKLFF
TRBJ1-3 - once TRBV4-3 TGCGCCAGCAGCCAGTCAGGACAGCCTGGAAACACCATATATTTT CASSQSGQPGNTIYF
TRBJ1-2 - once TRBV7-9 TGTGCCAGCAGCCACGAGACCAACTATGGCTACACCTTC CASSHETNYGYTF
TRBJ2-2 TRBD1 - TRBV7-2 TGTGCCAGCAGCTCACAGGGGGCGCAAGGCGGGGAGCTGTTTTTT CASSSQGAQGGELFF
TRBJ2-1 - - TRBV10-3 TGTGCCATCAGTGGGACTAATGGAAATGAGCAGTTCTTC CAISGTNGNEQFF
TRBJ1-1 - - TRBV4-3 TGCGCCAGCAGCCAAGGGGAGGTCAGGGGAACTTTCTTT CASSQGEVRGTFF
TRBJ2-1 TRBD2 - TRBV4-1 TGCGCCAGCAGCCAACTCCTAGCGGAATACAATGAGCAGTTCTTC CASSQLLAEYNEQFF
TRBJ2-5 TRBD2 - TRBV9 TGTGCCAGCAGCGTAGGTCGGGGAGGGGAGACCCAGTACTTC CASSVGRGGETQYF
TRBJ1-2 - - TRBV4-3 TGCGCCAGCAGCCGGGGGGACTCGTCTTATGGCTACACCTTC CASSRGDSSYGYTF
TRBJ1-2 TRBD1 - TRBV7-3 TGTGCCAGCAGTCGACAGGGCTTCTATGGCTACACCTTC CASSRQGFYGYTF
TRBJ1-3 - - TRBV27 TGTGCCAGCAGTTTAGCAGGGAAAGGAAACACCATATATTTT CASSLAGKGNTIYF
TRBJ2-1 - few TRBV4-2 TGTGCCAGCAGCCAAGATGGGGGGAGCTCCTACAATGAGCAGTTCTTC CASSQDGGSSYNEQFF
TRBJ2-1 - - TRBV19 TGTGCCAGTAGTCTTCAGGGACAAGTATCCTACAATGAGCAGTTCTTC CASSLQGQVSYNEQFF
TRBJ2-3 - - TRBV14 TGTGCCAGCAGCCAACTTGATACGCAGTATTTT CASSQLDTQYF
TRBJ1-6 - - TRBV5-6 TGTGCCAGCAGTGGGGCCCGGAGCTCCTATAATTCACCCCTCCACTTT CASSGARSSYNSPLHF
TRBJ1-1 - - TRBV4-1 TGCGCCAGCAGCCAAGAAAACAGGGAAACTGAAGCTTTCTTT CASSQENRETEAFF
TRBJ1-1 - - TRBV2 TGTGCCAGCAGTCCTACATCGGGGTACACTGAAGCTTTCTTT CASSPTSGYTEAFF
TRBJ2-3 - few TRBV6-4 TGTGCCAGCAGCGCGGGGACCAGCACAGATACGCAGTATTTT CASSAGTSTDTQYF
TRBJ2-7 TRBD1 once TRBV4-1 TGCGCCAGCAGCCAGCACGGACAGGGAATGAACGAGCAGTACTTC CASSQHGQGMNEQYF
TRBJ1-1 TRBD1 - TRBV5-1 TGCGCCAGCAGCTCTATACCGGACAGGGCGAGTGAAGCTTTCTTT CASSSIPDRASEAFF
TRBJ1-2 - - TRBV7-8 TGTGCCAGCAGCTTATGGGATAGGGACAACAACTATGGCTACACCTTC CASSLWDRDNNYGYTF
TRBJ1-1 - once TRBV5-1 TGCGCCAGCAGCCGTGGGGAATTTGAAGCTTTCTTT CASSRGEFEAFF
TRBJ2-3 - - TRBV5-1 TGCGCCAGCAGCTTGGACCGGGTACCTAGCACAGATACGCAGTATTTT CASSLDRVPSTDTQYF
TRBJ2-3 TRBD2 - TRBV19 TGTGCCAGTCGGACTAGCGGGAGGACAGATACGCAGTATTTT CASRTSGRTDTQYF